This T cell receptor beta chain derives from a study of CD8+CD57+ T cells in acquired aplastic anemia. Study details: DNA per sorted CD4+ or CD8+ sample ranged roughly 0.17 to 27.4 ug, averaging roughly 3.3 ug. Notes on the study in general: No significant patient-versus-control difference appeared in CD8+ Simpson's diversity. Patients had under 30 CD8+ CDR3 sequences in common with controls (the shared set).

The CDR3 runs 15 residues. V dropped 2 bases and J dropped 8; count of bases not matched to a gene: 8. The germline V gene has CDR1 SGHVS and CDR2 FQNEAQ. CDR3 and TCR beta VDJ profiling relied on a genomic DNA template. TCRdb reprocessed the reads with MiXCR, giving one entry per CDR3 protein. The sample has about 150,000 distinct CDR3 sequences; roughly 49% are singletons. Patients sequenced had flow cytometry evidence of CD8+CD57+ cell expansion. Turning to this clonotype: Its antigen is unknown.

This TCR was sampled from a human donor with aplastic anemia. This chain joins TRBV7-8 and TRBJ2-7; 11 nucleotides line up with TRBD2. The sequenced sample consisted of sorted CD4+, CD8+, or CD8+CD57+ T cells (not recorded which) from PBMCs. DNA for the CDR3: TGTGCCAGCAGCTTAACCCTAGCGGGGGGCCCCCAGCAGTACTTC. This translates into CASSLTLAGGPQQYF.